A single TCR beta chain is shown here with its context. This sample is drawn from a study of T cell responses to AZD1222 COVID-19 vaccine. The CDR3 has 13 residues. Germline-derived CDR1 and CDR2 are SGHRS and YFSETQ. V was pared by 5 bases and J by 5 bases, with 2 bases of the junction left unmatched. The data were produced by immunoSEQ multiplex PCR, yet TCRdb's version contains in-frame clones alone and is incomplete. This repertoire shows roughly 150,000 clones, roughly nine tenths found once; its top ten account for roughly 1.3%. The clonotype originates from an adult who received the AZD1222 COVID-19 vaccine. This chain links TRBV5-1 with TRBJ2-5; 11 positions agree with TRBD1. The source was peripheral blood, collected 28 days after the second AZD1222 dose. The CDR3 sequence: CASRGQGAETQYF. Written as DNA, the CDR3 is TGCGCCAGCAGAGGACAGGGGGCTGAGACCCAGTACTTC.